The next 18 T cell receptor beta chains were all read from a single sample in a study of blood T cell repertoires in COVID-19 (dated by TCRdb to about 2020). Library preparation used the immunoSEQ multiplex PCR assay. TCRdb limited this immuneACCESS table to in-frame rearrangements with V and J called. A share of clones is missing; checked studies link under half to unresolved V genes, and the rest is unexplained. Within this sample are fewer than 85,000 clones, with about three quarters of them counted one time only. Less than 20% of the sample comes from the top ten. The material sequenced was peripheral blood. These receptor sequences come from a woman of 80 years or more with active or convalescent COVID-19.

This chain links TRBV7-2 with TRBJ2-1; D is perhaps TRBD1 (6 bases). Trimming stripped 0 bases from V and 9 bases from J, with 6 bases between. CDR3 size: 12 residues. Germline values: CDR1 SGHTA, CDR2 FQGNSA. CDR3 in amino acids: CASSLATGEQFF. CDR3 sequence (DNA): TGTGCCAGCAGCTTAGCGACAGGTGAGCAGTTCTTC.

The rearrangement links TRBV18 to TRBJ1-2; D may be TRBD1 (6 bases). CDR1 and CDR2 from the germline V gene are KGHSH and LQKENI. CDR3 length: 13 residues. Trimming took off 5 bases at V and 8 bases at J, with 15 bases between the two ends. CDR3 loop: CASSSDSMGGYTF. The CDR3 DNA sequence: TGTGCCAGCTCATCGGACAGCATGGGGGGCTACACCTTC. Based on the CDR3 plus reference TRBV18 and TRBJ1-2, the full variable domain is NAGVMQNPRHLVRRRGQEARLRCSPMKGHSHVYWYRQLPEEGLKFMVYLQKENIIDESGMPKERFSAEFPKEGPSILRIQQVVRGDSAAYFCASSSDSMGGYTFGSGTRLTVV.

The V call is TRBV19, the J call TRBJ2-2; possibly TRBD1 for D (6 bases). The CDR3 spans 17 residues. Trimming cost V 3 bases and J 2 bases, with 16 bases left between them. Germline-derived CDR1 and CDR2 are LNHDA and SQIVND (reference sequence). CDR3 residues: CASSIRWVQGNTGELFF. The CDR3 coding sequence is TGTGCCAGTAGTATTCGGTGGGTACAGGGTAACACCGGGGAGCTGTTTTTT. The full variable domain, its missing parts supplied by reference TRBV19 and TRBJ2-2, is DGGITQSPKYLFRKEGQNVTLSCEQNLNHDAMYWYRQDPGQGLRLIYYSQIVNDFQKGDIAEGYSVSREKKESFPLTVTSAQKNPTAFYLCASSIRWVQGNTGELFFGEGSRLTVL.

The chain recombines TRBV5-1 with TRBJ2-2, with 9 bases that match TRBD1. Losses at the gene ends were 4 bases for V and 6 bases for J; bases not matched to a gene: 10. This CDR3 comprises 16 residues. CDR1 and CDR2 from the germline V gene are SGHRS and YFSETQ. DNA for the CDR3: TGCGCCAGCAGCATCAACAGGGGGCGATCGGCCGGGGAGCTGTTTTTT. It is translated as CASSINRGRSAGELFF.

The J gene is TRBJ1-5, the V gene TRBV10-3; D remains unclear. CDR3 size: 16 residues. Germline lookup yields CDR1 ENHRY and CDR2 SYGVKD. The V gene lost 4 bases and the J gene lost 2 bases, with 15 bases spanning the gap. CDR3 sequence: CAISAVAGAGNQPQHF. The CDR3, as DNA: TGTGCCATCAGTGCCGTCGCCGGTGCGGGCAATCAGCCCCAGCATTTT.

This chain joins TRBV6-2 or TRBV6-3 and TRBJ1-1, with 7 nucleotides matching TRBD1. From germline, CDR1 is MNHEY and CDR2 SVGEGT. The ends lost 0 bases at V and 0 bases at J; junction bases unmatched: 10. This CDR3 has 18 amino acids. The CDR3 bases are TGTGCCAGCAGTTACTCGATTCAGGGGACAGCTATGAACACTGAAGCTTTCTTT. This gives the protein CASSYSIQGTAMNTEAFF.

The chain carries TRBV30 and TRBJ2-5; the D gene is possibly TRBD2 (6 bases). V lost 2 bases and J 4 bases, leaving 11 bases between the germline ends. This CDR3 region has 13 residues. The germline V gene has CDR1 GTSNPN and CDR2 SVGIG (reference sequence). In DNA form, the CDR3 reads TGTGCCTGGAGTAGGAGGGAGAGAGAGACCCAGTACTTC. Protein: CAWSRRERETQYF.

This clone was observed once. The V call is TRBV4-3, the J call TRBJ2-3, with D perhaps TRBD2 (5 bases). Germline V gives CDR1 LGHNA, CDR2 YSLEER. V was clipped by 4 bases and J by 3 bases, with 14 bases between them. The CDR3 covers 15 residues. This CDR3 reads CASSRTTGKTDTQYF. CDR3 DNA sequence: TGCGCCAGCAGCCGAACGACGGGAAAAACAGATACGCAGTATTTT.

The rearrangement links TRBV7-2 to TRBJ2-5; weak D call: TRBD2 (5 bases). The CDR3 runs 14 residues. V was cut by 1 base and J by 5 bases, with 11 bases left in between. CDR1 SGHTA and CDR2 FQGNSA come from the germline V gene. CDR3 nucleotides: TGTGCCAGCAGCTTAGAGACTACTGCCGAGACCCAGTACTTC. It translates to CASSLETTAETQYF.

This clone has more than one count but fewer than ten. The chain has TRBV5-1 and TRBJ1-1; D not resolved. The CDR3 is made up of 13 amino acids. Deletions cut 9 bases from V and 0 bases from J, with 12 bases between. Per the germline V gene, CDR1 is SGHRS and CDR2 is YFSETQ. The CDR3, as DNA: TGCGCCACCATGGAGGGTATGAACACTGAAGCTTTCTTT. Amino acid sequence: CATMEGMNTEAFF. Full variable domain (rest looked up from reference TRBV5-1 and TRBJ1-1): KAGVTQTPRYLIKTRGQQVTLSCSPISGHRSVSWYQQTPGQGLQFLFEYFSETQRNKGNFPGRFSGRQFSNSRSEMNVSTLELGDSALYLCATMEGMNTEAFFGQGTRLTVV.

The chain combines TRBV24-1 with TRBJ2-1; the match to TRBD2 covers 14 bases. CDR1 and CDR2 from the germline V gene are KGHDR and SFDVKD. The CDR3 runs to 16 residues. The trim removed 4 bases at V and 9 bases at J, leaving 7 bases unmatched. The CDR3 loop is CATSDPTSGGAPEQFF. DNA for the CDR3: TGTGCCACCAGTGACCCGACTAGCGGGGGGGCCCCTGAGCAGTTCTTC.

The V and J genes are TRBV10-3 and TRBJ1-2, with no clear D. Germline V gene data show CDR1 as ENHRY and CDR2 as SYGVKD. CDR3 length: 13 residues. The germline V and J ends were trimmed by 4 bases and 1 base, with 7 bases remaining between them. This chain's CDR3 is CAISGRINYGYTF. The CDR3 nucleotides are TGTGCCATCAGTGGGAGGATTAACTATGGCTACACCTTC.

This clone has just one count. V usage is TRBV9 and J usage is TRBJ2-7, with TRBD1 identical over 10 bases. CDR3 length equals 14 residues. With V trimmed by 3 bases and J by 6 bases, 6 bases remained unmatched. Per the germline V gene, CDR1 is SGDLS and CDR2 is YYNGEE. The CDR3 protein is CASSAAGQGSEQYF. CDR3 nucleotide sequence: TGTGCCAGCAGCGCCGCGGGACAGGGGAGCGAGCAGTACTTC.

The chain links TRBV4-3 to TRBJ1-2; TRBD1 is a possible D gene (5 bases). Trimming removed 1 base at V and 2 bases at J, with 11 bases between. The CDR3 sequence is 15 residues long. CDR1 is LGHNA, CDR2 YSLEER, per germline. CDR3 sequence (DNA): TGCGCCAGCAGCCAAGGGAGGGGTGGGAACTATGGCTACACCTTC. Amino acids: CASSQGRGGNYGYTF.

This clone appeared a single time. The chain carries TRBV6-6 and TRBJ1-5; perhaps TRBD1 as D (6 bases). This CDR3 has 13 residues. The V end lost 10 bases, the J end lost 2 bases, and 12 bases lay between the germline ends. The germline V gene encodes CDR1 MNHNY and CDR2 SVGAGI (reference sequence). The CDR3 DNA is TGTGCCACAGGGGACCAGGGCAATCAGCCCCAGCATTTT. Its translation is CATGDQGNQPQHF.

The CDR3 sequence: CASSPRPSTSGSTDTQYF. CDR3 DNA: TGTGCCAGCAGCCCTCGGCCTTCGACTAGCGGGAGCACAGATACGCAGTATTTT. The rearrangement joins TRBV7-2 to TRBJ2-3; 10 bases align to TRBD2. Unmatched junction bases numbered 11, after V lost 5 bases and J lost 0 bases. Germline CDR1 and CDR2: SGHTA and FQGNSA. CDR3 length equals 18 residues.

The chain joins TRBV6-5 to TRBJ1-1; weak D call: TRBD1 (5 bases). Trimming cost V 6 bases and J 0 bases, with 14 bases left between them. The CDR3 is 15 amino acids. The germline V gene encodes CDR1 MNHEY and CDR2 SVGAGI. CDR3 bases: TGTGCCAGCAGGGGGCGCTTACCTATGAACACTGAAGCTTTCTTT. Its translation: CASRGRLPMNTEAFF.

The genes are TRBV6-1 and TRBJ2-2; unclear D gene. The V and J ends lost 1 base and 3 bases respectively, with 12 bases between them. This CDR3 is built from 16 residues. The germline V gene encodes CDR1 MNHNS and CDR2 SASEGT. This CDR3 is CASSEVGSEDTGELFF. CDR3 nucleotides: TGTGCCAGCAGTGAAGTTGGCAGTGAAGACACCGGGGAGCTGTTTTTT.